This TCR beta chain was identified in a study of blood T cells in healthy people across ages. Notes on the study in general: TCR beta diversity per million T cells fell roughly linearly with age.

Donor samples were obtained from healthy Caucasian individuals from Russia, aged roughly 6 to 90. The CDR3 covers 12 residues. Germline V gene sequence: CDR1 MNHNS, CDR2 SASEGT. Trimming stripped 1 base from V and 18 bases from J, with 13 bases between. Combining a sample-barcoded 5' primer with a J-beta primer mix, a second PCR ran for 7 to 11 cycles. TCRdb re-called the 5' RACE reads through MiXCR, storing one row per CDR3 protein. In the table there are 630,000 or so distinct CDR3 sequences, around 32% of which are singletons. This clonotype appeared many times. Its antigen is as yet unknown. This clonotype was obtained from an elderly woman in good health. The sequencing input was blood. V gene TRBV6-1 combines with J gene TRBJ2-6, with D hard to call. The CDR3: CASSEGGEFPTF. The CDR3 coding sequence is TGTGCCAGCAGTGAAGGTGGGGAATTCCCGACTTTC.